This T cell receptor (beta chain) emerged from a study of T cell changes during pregnancy in multiple sclerosis. Method: immunoSEQ multiplex PCR; TCRdb's copy keeps in-frame clones and lacks some. The data contain tens of thousands of clones, approximately 91% of them seen just once; the ten biggest clones take up roughly 1.3%. Germline lookup yields CDR1 KGHSH and CDR2 LQKENI. The CDR3 spans 13 residues. Regarding this clone: Its ends do not fully match the called genes, so a read error is possible.

The source is a female donor with multiple sclerosis, enrolled in a pregnancy study. The chain is built from TRBV18 and TRBJ2-7; TRBD1 is a possible D gene (5 bases). The input for sequencing was peripheral blood, taken in the third trimester of pregnancy. CDR3 residues: CASSPPTAYEQYF. CDR3 DNA sequence: TGTGCCAGCTCACCCCCGACAGCCTATGAGCAGTACTTC.